The rows below give T cell receptor beta chains drawn from one sample of a study of PD-L1 blockade in urothelial cancer. This table comes from immunoSEQ multiplex PCR, and its TCRdb copy is limited to in-frame clones, with some not included. This sample has under 55,000 clones, with 84% found just once. Specimen: PBMCs, collected around atezolizumab (anti-PD-L1) treatment. These TCRs come from a man in his forties with urothelial cancer. Each CDR3 is given with its conserved first and last residue. A D gene is named only where the DNA matches it firmly. Clone sizes are given selectively: once, few, many, or a class where the clone is expanded.

d_call | j_call | clone_size | v_call | cdr3_length | cdr3_nt | cdr3_aa
NA | TRBJ1-4 | NA | TRBV9 | 12 | TGTGCCAGCAGCCAGAATAATGAAAAACTGTTTTTT | CASSQNNEKLFF
TRBD2 | TRBJ2-1 | NA | TRBV11-1 | 15 | TGTGCCAGCAGCTTAGGAACTAGCGGACCCAATGAGCAGTTCTTC | CASSLGTSGPNEQFF
NA | TRBJ1-1 | NA | TRBV28 | 15 | TGTGCCAGCAGTCCCACAGGGAGAGGAGCCACTGAAGCTTTCTTT | CASSPTGRGATEAFF
TRBD2 | TRBJ2-7 | NA | TRBV6-1 | 14 | TGTGCCAGCAGTGAGCCTAGCGGGAGATACGAGCAGTACTTC | CASSEPSGRYEQYF
TRBD2 | TRBJ2-7 | NA | TRBV11-3 | 15 | TGTGCCAGCAGCTTAGGACGGGAGGGTCGCTACGAGCAGTACTTC | CASSLGREGRYEQYF
TRBD1 | TRBJ2-4 | NA | TRBV7-9 | 11 | TGTGCCAGCAGCCAGGGGGACATTCAGTACTTC | CASSQGDIQYF
NA | TRBJ1-2 | once | TRBV4-2 | 13 | TGTGCCAGCAGCCAAAGGAGAGAATCGGGCTACACCTTC | CASSQRRESGYTF
NA | TRBJ2-7 | NA | TRBV19 | 13 | TGTGCCAGTAGTATGAGCAGGGTAAGCGAGCAGTACTTC | CASSMSRVSEQYF
TRBD2 | TRBJ2-1 | NA | TRBV7-2 | 16 | TGTGCCAGCAGCATGGGACTAGCGGGGGGTCACAATGAGCAGTTCTTC | CASSMGLAGGHNEQFF
TRBD2 | TRBJ2-7 | NA | TRBV9 | 15 | TGTGCCAGCAGCGTTTCGACTAGCAGCTCCTACGAGCAGTACTTC | CASSVSTSSSYEQYF
NA | TRBJ2-5 | NA | TRBV5-6 | 16 | TGTGCCAGCAGCCTTCTTAGCGTCAGAGGAGGAGAGACCCAGTACTTC | CASSLLSVRGGETQYF
TRBD1 | TRBJ2-1 | few | TRBV11-2 | 15 | TGTGCCAGTCAGCGACGGCAGGGGGCTTTCAATGAGCAGTTCTTC | CASQRRQGAFNEQFF
TRBD1 | TRBJ1-5 | NA | TRBV9 | 15 | TGTGCCAGCAGCGTAGGTCAGGGGGAGGATCAGCCCCAGCATTTT | CASSVGQGEDQPQHF
NA | TRBJ1-4 | NA | TRBV5-1 | 16 | TGCGCCAGCAGCTTGGCTCCGCGCGCAACTAATGAAAAACTGTTTTTT | CASSLAPRATNEKLFF
NA | TRBJ1-1 | NA | TRBV7-6 | 14 | TGTGCCAGCAGCTTAGTACGCGGGCACACTGAAGCTTTCTTT | CASSLVRGHTEAFF
TRBD1 | TRBJ2-2 | NA | TRBV25-1 | 17 | TGTGCCAGCAGTCTCCCTCGGACAGGGAGGTTGACCGGGGAGCTGTTTTTT | CASSLPRTGRLTGELFF
TRBD2 | TRBJ2-7 | once | TRBV19 | 14 | TGTGCCAGTAGTTGGAGGACTAGCCGCGACGAGCAGTACTTC | CASSWRTSRDEQYF
TRBD2 | TRBJ2-5 | NA | TRBV15 | 16 | TGTGCCACCTGCGAGAGGCTAGCGGGAGTGGGAGAGACCCAGTACTTC | CATCERLAGVGETQYF
TRBD2 | TRBJ2-1 | NA | TRBV5-4 | 16 | TGTGCCAGCAGCTTCAAGGGACTAGCGGGAGGAGGCGAGCAGTTCTTC | CASSFKGLAGGGEQFF
NA | TRBJ1-1 | NA | TRBV29-1 | 13 | TGCAGCGTTGCGGGAATCGGGTGGACTGAAGCTTTCTTT | CSVAGIGWTEAFF
TRBD2 | TRBJ2-1 | few | TRBV28 | 19 | TGTGCCAGCAGTACCCGGACTAGCGGGAGGGTAGGCTCCTACAATGAGCAGTTCTTC | CASSTRTSGRVGSYNEQFF
TRBD1 | TRBJ1-4 | NA | TRBV28 | 14 | TGTGCCAGCAGTACGTTACAGGGGGTCGAAAAACTGTTTTTT | CASSTLQGVEKLFF
TRBD2 | TRBJ2-7 | few | TRBV5-8 | 16 | TGTGCCAGCAGCTTCGGGTTTAGCGGGAGGTCGCGAGAGCAGTACTTC | CASSFGFSGRSREQYF
NA | TRBJ1-1 | NA | TRBV7-8 | 18 | TGTGCCAGCAGCTTACTATCCAGGGCTCGCCCGCTGAACACTGAAGCTTTCTTT | CASSLLSRARPLNTEAFF
NA | TRBJ2-5 | NA | TRBV9 | 13 | TGTGCCAGCAGGGAGCGGCTTCAAGAGACCCAGTACTTC | CASRERLQETQYF
NA | TRBJ1-5 | once | TRBV28 | 14 | TGTGCCAGCAGTCGCCGACAAGCCAATCAGCCCCAGCATTTT | CASSRRQANQPQHF
TRBD1 | TRBJ1-1 | NA | TRBV7-2 | 14 | TGTGCCAGCACCCAGACAGGGGCGAACACTGAAGCTTTCTTT | CASTQTGANTEAFF
NA | TRBJ1-5 | few | TRBV19 | 12 | TGTGCCACCTGTTATAGCAATCAGCCCCAGCATTTT | CATCYSNQPQHF
TRBD2 | TRBJ2-1 | NA | TRBV4-3 | 17 | TGCGCCAGCAGCCACCTCTTACCCAGCGGGAGGGCCGATGAGCAGTTCTTC | CASSHLLPSGRADEQFF
NA | TRBJ2-5 | NA | TRBV7-2 | 13 | TGTGCCAGCAGGCGACTTGTAGGAGAGACCCAGTACTTC | CASRRLVGETQYF
NA | TRBJ1-1 | medium-sized | TRBV6-1 | 15 | TGTGCCAGCAGTGAAGATGCGGGGACGAACACTGAAGCTTTCTTT | CASSEDAGTNTEAFF
TRBD2 | TRBJ2-7 | NA | TRBV18 | 16 | TGTGCCAGCTCACCGCAGGGGGGGACTAGCGGGGTCCCGGGGGACTTC | CASSPQGGTSGVPGDF
NA | TRBJ1-5 | NA | TRBV28 | 12 | TGTGCCAGCAGTTGGCCGGGGGGGCCCCAGCATTTT | CASSWPGGPQHF
NA | TRBJ2-1 | NA | TRBV19 | 17 | TGTGCCAGTAGTCCCGGTGACTCCGCAGCGGTCTACAATGAGCAGTTCTTC | CASSPGDSAAVYNEQFF
NA | TRBJ2-5 | NA | TRBV7-2 | 16 | TGTGCCAGCAGCTTAGGAGGTGGCGGTTACAAAGAGACCCAGTACTTC | CASSLGGGGYKETQYF
TRBD1 | TRBJ2-1 | NA | TRBV13 | 16 | TGTGCCAGCAGCCCCGTGACAGGGAACTCCCACAATGAGCAGTTCTTC | CASSPVTGNSHNEQFF
TRBD1 | TRBJ2-2 | NA | TRBV7-3 | 18 | TGTGCCAGCAGCCCAGGACAGGGGGGTTCCGTAGCGGCCGGGGAGCTGTTTTTT | CASSPGQGGSVAAGELFF
TRBD1 | TRBJ2-7 | NA | TRBV9 | 14 | TGTGCCAGCAGCCCAGGACAGGGGGCGTACGAGCAGTACTTC | CASSPGQGAYEQYF
NA | TRBJ2-2 | NA | TRBV4-1 | 17 | TGCGCCAGCAGCCCCTCCCCGAGCATGGGGCGCACCGGGGAGCTGTTTTTT | CASSPSPSMGRTGELFF
NA | TRBJ1-1 | NA | TRBV4-2 | 12 | TGTGCCAGCGGCCTGCAGGCCACTGAAGCTTTCTTT | CASGLQATEAFF
TRBD1 | TRBJ1-2 | NA | TRBV28 | 13 | TGTGCCAGCAGTTTGGTGGACAGGGGGAGCTACACCTTC | CASSLVDRGSYTF
NA | TRBJ1-3 | NA | TRBV6-1 | 14 | TGTGCCAGCGGGGAGGGTGGCTCTGGAAACACCATATATTTT | CASGEGGSGNTIYF
NA | TRBJ2-1 | NA | TRBV9 | 15 | TGTGCCAGCAGCGTAGCAAGCGGAAACTACAATGAGCAGTTCTTC | CASSVASGNYNEQFF
TRBD2 | TRBJ2-1 | NA | TRBV27 | 16 | TGTGCCAGCAGTTCCCCAGGCGGGAGTCCCTACAATGAGCAGTTCTTC | CASSSPGGSPYNEQFF
NA | TRBJ1-1 | NA | TRBV14 | 15 | TGTGCCAGCAGCTCCTCGGGGGGCCGGCCGGCTGAAGCTTTCTTT | CASSSSGGRPAEAFF
NA | TRBJ2-7 | NA | TRBV30 | 15 | TGTGCCTGGAGTGTAGGGGGGGCCGGAGCCTACGAGCAGTACTTC | CAWSVGGAGAYEQYF
NA | TRBJ1-5 | NA | TRBV19 | 14 | TGTGCCAGTAGTGCAGGGTGGAGCAATCAGCCCCAGCATTTT | CASSAGWSNQPQHF
NA | TRBJ2-7 | NA | TRBV21-1 | 15 | TGTGCCAGCAGCAATATTAGGGACAACTCCTACGAGCAGTACTTC | CASSNIRDNSYEQYF